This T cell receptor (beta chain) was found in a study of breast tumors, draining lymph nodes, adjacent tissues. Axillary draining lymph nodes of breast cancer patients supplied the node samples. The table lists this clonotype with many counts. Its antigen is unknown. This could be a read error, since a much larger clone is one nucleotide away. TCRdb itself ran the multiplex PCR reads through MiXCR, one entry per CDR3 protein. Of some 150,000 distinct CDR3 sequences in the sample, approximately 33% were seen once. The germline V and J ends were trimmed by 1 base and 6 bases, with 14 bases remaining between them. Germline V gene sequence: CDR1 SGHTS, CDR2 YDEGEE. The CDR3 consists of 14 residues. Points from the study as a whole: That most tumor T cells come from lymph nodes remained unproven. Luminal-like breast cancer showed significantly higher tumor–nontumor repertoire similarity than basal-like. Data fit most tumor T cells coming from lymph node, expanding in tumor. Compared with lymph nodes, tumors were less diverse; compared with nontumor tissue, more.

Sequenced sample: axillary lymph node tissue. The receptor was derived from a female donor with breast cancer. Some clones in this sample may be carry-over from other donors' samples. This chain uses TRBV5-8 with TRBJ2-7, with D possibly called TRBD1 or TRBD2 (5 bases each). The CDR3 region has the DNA TGTGCCAGCAGCTTGAGGGACCCGGGTCGCGAGCAGTACTTC. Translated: CASSLRDPGREQYF.